Below, 24 T cell receptor beta chains from the same sample are listed, as sequenced in a study of human T cells and chemical hapten exposure. Each CDR3 protein is one row after TCRdb ran MiXCR on the RACE reads. In the table there are approximately 89,000 distinct CDR3 sequences, 9.5% to 13% of which are singletons. Time point of the sample: patch test 2, 6 weeks after DPC sensitization. Noted treatment: therapeutic diphenylcyclopropenone sensitization with weekly scalp DPC. The input for sequencing was whole blood, taken in connection with sensitization to the hapten diphenylcyclopropenone (DPC). The receptors were gathered from a woman aged 25-40 years with alopecia areata. Some clones in this sample may be carry-over from other donors' samples.

At least ten counts were recorded for this clonotype. V and J are TRBV6-5 and TRBJ2-1; no clear D gene. From germline, CDR1 is MNHEY and CDR2 SVGAGI. The CDR3 spans 15 residues. The ends were cut back, 5 bases at V and 0 bases at J, with 11 bases in the middle. CDR3 in DNA: TGTGCCAGCAGTGCCGGGCAAAACTCCTACAATGAGCAGTTCTTC. The encoded protein is CASSAGQNSYNEQFF.

This chain uses TRBV20-1 with TRBJ1-5, with D uncertain. The CDR3 has 14 residues. The ends were cut back, 6 bases at V and 2 bases at J, with 14 bases in the middle. Germline V lookup: CDR1 DFQATT, CDR2 SNEGSKA (reference sequence). The CDR3: CSASTVEGNQPQHF. As DNA, the CDR3 is TGCAGTGCCAGTACAGTGGAGGGCAATCAGCCCCAGCATTTT.

This chain links TRBV28 with TRBJ1-6, with D hard to call. The germline CDR1 and CDR2 sequences are MDHEN and SYDVKM. The CDR3 has 14 residues. Trimming stripped 4 bases from V and 5 bases from J, with 9 bases between. In DNA form, the CDR3 reads TGTGCCAGCAGTTCGACCCCGGATAATTCACCCCTCCACTTT. Protein sequence: CASSSTPDNSPLHF.

This clonotype was observed at least ten times. The chain joins TRBV29-1 to TRBJ1-2; 7 nucleotides line up with TRBD1. The CDR3 covers 16 residues. In germline, CDR1 is SQVTM, CDR2 ANQGSEA. With 1 base clipped from V and 4 bases from J, the junction kept 12 bases outside the gene matches. As DNA, the CDR3 is TGCAGCGTTGAAGGAACGGCAGGGGGAACCAGCTATGGCTACACCTTC. It yields the protein CSVEGTAGGTSYGYTF.

The count of this clonotype is one. The rearrangement links TRBV29-1 to TRBJ2-7; D unresolved. Germline V gene sequence: CDR1 SQVTM, CDR2 ANQGSEA. The CDR3 sequence is 11 residues long. The V and J ends lost 7 bases and 3 bases respectively, with 10 bases between them. The CDR3: CSATENYEQYF. DNA of the CDR3: TGCAGCGCCACAGAGAACTACGAGCAGTACTTC.

V usage is TRBV28 and J usage is TRBJ2-4; D is uncertain. The V end lost 8 bases, the J end lost 0 bases, and 11 bases lay between the germline ends. Germline CDR1 MDHEN, CDR2 SYDVKM. The CDR3 totals 14 residues. CDR3 region: CASGKMTAKNIQYF. The CDR3 DNA is TGTGCCAGCGGGAAAATGACAGCCAAAAACATTCAGTACTTC.

The sample holds many counts of this clonotype. This chain uses TRBV12-3 or TRBV12-4 with TRBJ2-2; TRBD2 agrees at 11 bases. The V segment lost 7 bases and the J segment 3 bases; nucleotides outside the gene matches: 4. The CDR3 loop spans 15 amino acids. The CDR3 sequence is CASILSGRDTGELFF. CDR3 nucleotide sequence: TGTGCCAGCATCCTTAGCGGGAGGGACACCGGGGAGCTGTTTTTT.

This clonotype was observed a handful of times. This CDR3 reads CASRNRGPLGETQYF. The CDR3 coding sequence is TGTGCCAGCAGAAACAGGGGGCCTTTGGGAGAGACCCAGTACTTC. J is TRBJ2-5 and V is TRBV6-5; TRBD1 agrees at 9 bases. The CDR3 sequence is 15 residues long. In germline, CDR1 is MNHEY, CDR2 SVGAGI. J lost 4 bases, V lost 6 bases, and 9 bases had no gene match.

This clonotype has a count of ten or more. The rearrangement links TRBV29-1 to TRBJ2-7; the D gene is possibly TRBD1 (6 bases). The CDR3 consists of 16 residues. Germline lookup yields CDR1 SQVTM and CDR2 ANQGSEA. V was cut by 0 bases and J by 7 bases, with 22 bases left in between. Here the CDR3 reads CSVEDQAGSIQGEQYF. The DNA of the CDR3 is TGCAGCGTTGAAGATCAGGCAGGGAGCATTCAGGGGGAGCAGTACTTC.

This clonotype was counted a few times. Relative to the germline gene, one junction end is altered; a read error may explain this. The rearrangement uses TRBV7-7 and TRBJ2-5; possible D gene TRBD1, 7 bases. The CDR3 consists of 15 residues. Germline CDR1 reads SSHAT; CDR2 reads FNYEAQ (reference sequence). CDR3 coding DNA: TGTGCTAGCAGCGCCGCGGGGACAGCCGCCGGGACCCAGTACTTC. Translation gives CASSAAGTAAGTQYF.

To note about this clonotype: Since a much larger clone is just one base distant, this may be a read error. This sequence joins TRBV14 and TRBJ2-5; D remains ambiguous. The germline V gene has CDR1 SGHDN and CDR2 FVKESK. The CDR3 is made up of 12 amino acids. CDR3 bases: TGTACCAGCAGCCTCACAAGAGAGACCCAGTACTTC. Encoded protein: CTSSLTRETQYF.

Comment on this clonotype: This may come from a read error, since a much larger clone is one base off. V usage is TRBV6-5 and J usage is TRBJ2-2, with TRBD1 matching 9 bases. Germline V gene sequence: CDR1 MNHEY, CDR2 SVGAGI. Trimming cost V 5 bases and J 6 bases; bases outside gene matches: 10. The length of the CDR3 is 16 residues. The CDR3, as DNA: TGTGCCAGCAGTACATGGGACAGGGTGGCGGCCGGGGAGCTGTTTTTT. This sequence encodes CASSTWDRVAAGELFF.

This clonotype was seen at least ten times. The rearrangement links TRBV10-3 to TRBJ2-3; the D gene could be TRBD1 or TRBD2 (8 bases each). Germline V gives CDR1 ENHRY, CDR2 SYGVKD. The CDR3 covers 17 residues. Trimming removed 6 bases at V and 1 base at J, with 20 bases between. CDR3 sequence (DNA): TGTGCCATCAGGGACAGGGACAAACTAGCGGGCACAGATACGCAGTATTTT. Its protein is CAIRDRDKLAGTDTQYF.

This clonotype was seen once. The CDR3 region is CASSLSDTLYEQYF. The CDR3 nucleotides are TGTGCCAGCAGTTTATCCGACACCTTATACGAGCAGTACTTC. The V and J genes are TRBV27 and TRBJ2-7; D uncertain. This CDR3 comprises 14 residues. Trimming removed 0 bases from V and 4 bases from J, with 10 bases in between. Germline V gene data show CDR1 as MNHEY and CDR2 as SMNVEV (reference sequence).

This clonotype has a count of ten or more. The CDR3 reads CSASRDTSTDTQYF. DNA for the CDR3: TGCAGTGCTAGCAGGGACACTAGCACAGATACGCAGTATTTT. V and J are TRBV20-1 and TRBJ2-3; TRBD1 might be the D (6 bases). This CDR3 has 14 residues. CDR1 and CDR2 from the germline V gene are DFQATT and SNEGSKA (reference sequence). The V end lost 3 bases, the J end lost 0 bases, and 10 bases lay between the germline ends.

This clonotype occurred a few times. The DNA for the CDR3 is TGTGCCAGCAGTTCAGGGGACAGGGTCGGCTACACCTTC. It specifies CASSSGDRVGYTF. V is TRBV28 and J is TRBJ1-2; 9 nucleotides match TRBD1. V was pared by 4 bases and J by 8 bases, with 5 bases of the junction left unmatched. This CDR3 region has 13 residues. The germline V gene has CDR1 MDHEN and CDR2 SYDVKM.

This clonotype was detected only a few times. The chain carries TRBV7-2 and TRBJ2-2; perhaps TRBD2 as D (5 bases). Deletions cut 5 bases from V and 5 bases from J, with 15 bases between. This CDR3 region has 15 residues. Germline loops: CDR1 SGHTA, CDR2 FQGNSA. This CDR3 reads CASSPGGSQTGELFF. In DNA, the CDR3 is TGTGCCAGCAGCCCAGGAGGTAGTCAAACCGGGGAGCTGTTTTTT.

This clonotype was recorded a few times. V and J are TRBV7-9 and TRBJ1-4; no clear D. Trimming pared 6 bases from V and 7 bases from J, leaving 12 bases between. Germline assignment: CDR1 SEHNR and CDR2 FQNEAQ (reference sequence). There are 13 residues in the CDR3. CDR3 amino acids: CASRHGYSEKLFF. The CDR3 DNA follows: TGTGCCAGCAGACATGGATATAGTGAAAAACTGTTTTTT.

This clonotype has a count of ten or more. This sequence joins TRBV5-1 and TRBJ1-2, with D perhaps matching TRBD1 (6 bases). CDR3 length: 16 amino acids. The V gene lost 4 bases and the J gene lost 1 base, with 17 bases spanning the gap. CDR1 and CDR2 from the germline V gene are SGHRS and YFSETQ. The CDR3 reads CASSLTTGSSNYGYTF. CDR3 DNA: TGCGCCAGCAGCCTGACAACAGGGAGCAGTAACTATGGCTACACCTTC.

This clonotype was observed a few times. The chain employs TRBV5-4 and TRBJ2-5; 7 bases line up with TRBD1. The V and J ends lost 4 bases and 5 bases, in that order; junction bases with no gene match: 5. This CDR3 is built from 13 residues. Per the germline V gene, CDR1 is SGHNT and CDR2 is YYREEE (reference sequence). CDR3 sequence: CASSPQGPETQYF. CDR3 nucleotide sequence: TGTGCCAGCAGCCCACAGGGGCCGGAGACCCAGTACTTC.

In its sample, this clonotype was seen many times. The gene calls are TRBV11-3 and TRBJ2-3; D possibly corresponds to TRBD1 (7 bases). This CDR3 has 15 residues. V gave up 6 bases and J gave up 0 bases, with 13 bases separating them. Germline CDR1 is SGHNT and CDR2 is YENEEA. The CDR3 sequence: CASRRRGLSTDTQYF. In nucleotides, the CDR3 is TGTGCCAGCAGGAGGAGGGGGCTGAGCACAGATACGCAGTATTTT.

This clonotype has ten or more counts. The chain carries TRBV12-3 or TRBV12-4 and TRBJ2-7; TRBD2 is a possible D gene (6 bases). Trimming shortened V by 6 bases and J by 0 bases, and 15 bases separated the two germline ends. The CDR3 totals 15 residues. Written as DNA, the CDR3 is TGTGCCAGCAGCCCGTGGGCGGGAAGCTCCTACGAGCAGTACTTC. Translation: CASSPWAGSSYEQYF.

This clonotype was seen at least ten times. The chain recombines TRBV12-3 or TRBV12-4 with TRBJ1-5; the match to TRBD1 covers 7 bases. The CDR3 sequence is 14 residues long. V shed 5 bases and J 4 bases; nucleotides not matched to a gene: 5. CDR3 bases: TGTGCCAGCAGTCTCCGACAGGGAAATCAGCCCCAGCATTTT. This codes for CASSLRQGNQPQHF.

J is TRBJ2-5 and V is TRBV29-1, with D possibly TRBD1 on 6 matching bases. V dropped 5 bases and J dropped 2 bases, with 12 bases sitting between them. The length of the CDR3 is 13 residues. From germline, CDR1 is SQVTM and CDR2 ANQGSEA. This CDR3 reads CSVSGQQQETQYF. As DNA, the CDR3 is TGCAGCGTTTCAGGACAGCAACAAGAGACCCAGTACTTC.